The 28 T cell receptor beta chains below were found in one sample sequenced in a study of early T cells in non-severe SARS-CoV-2 infection. One entry per CDR3 protein, called by TCRdb with MiXCR from the 5' RACE reads. There are about 52,000 distinct CDR3 sequences in the sample; 8% to 10% occur only once, and around 4.5% lies in the top ten. Sequenced: whole blood. The receptors were sampled from an adult who was a healthcare worker with PCR-confirmed SARS-CoV-2 infection or an uninfected control (not recorded which).

The CDR3 region is CASLYAGANEQFF. The DNA of the CDR3 is TGTGCCAGCCTCTATGCGGGGGCGAATGAGCAGTTCTTC. This chain joins TRBV6-1 and TRBJ2-1; D may be TRBD2 (7 bases). This CDR3 has 13 amino acids. CDR1 is MNHNS and CDR2 is SASEGT in the germline V gene. V lost 8 bases to trimming and J lost 7 bases, with 15 bases between them.

This clonotype came up a few times. The V gene is TRBV5-1, the J gene TRBJ2-7; TRBD1 matches at 10 bases. The V gene's germline CDR1 is SGHRS and CDR2 YFSETQ. This CDR3 is built from 14 residues. With 4 bases clipped from V and 5 bases from J, the junction kept 6 bases outside the gene matches. For the CDR3, the DNA is TGCGCCAGCAGCCCGCCGGACAGGGGGAACGAGCAGTACTTC. The encoded protein is CASSPPDRGNEQYF.

In this sample, this clonotype turned up many times. The chain joins TRBV9 to TRBJ1-1; D possibly corresponds to TRBD1 (6 bases). In germline, CDR1 is SGDLS, CDR2 YYNGEE. V lost 2 bases and J lost 1, with 12 bases in between. CDR3 length: 15 amino acids. The CDR3 DNA is TGTGCCAGCAGCGTCACCGGACAGACGAACACTGAAGCTTTCTTT. Translated: CASSVTGQTNTEAFF.

This clonotype was seen at least ten times. The chain uses TRBV6-4 and TRBJ2-1, with 11 bases that match TRBD2. Trimming removed 5 bases from V and 8 bases from J; junction bases left unmatched: 5. CDR3 length equals 14 residues. Germline V gene lookup returns CDR1 MRHNA and CDR2 SNTAGT. Here the CDR3 reads CASSHSGGADEQFF. The DNA for the CDR3 is TGTGCCAGCAGTCATAGCGGGGGGGCCGATGAGCAGTTCTTC.

This clonotype has just a few counts. The chain uses TRBV27 and TRBJ2-7, with D tentatively TRBD1 (6 bases). CDR1 and CDR2 (germline): MNHEY, SMNVEV (reference sequence). Trimming removed 6 bases at V and 3 bases at J, with 12 bases between. This CDR3 has 13 residues. CDR3 in amino acids: CASRKQGGYEQYF. The CDR3 DNA follows: TGTGCCAGCAGGAAACAGGGTGGCTACGAGCAGTACTTC.

This chain connects TRBV11-2 to TRBJ2-7; weak D call: TRBD2 (5 bases). CDR1 SGHAT and CDR2 FQNNGV come from the germline V gene. The CDR3 totals 14 residues. Trimming took off 6 bases at V and 4 bases at J, with 16 bases between the two ends. The CDR3 region is CASSLAASWYEQYF. The CDR3 DNA follows: TGTGCCAGCAGTCTAGCTGCCTCCTGGTACGAGCAGTACTTC.

This clonotype occurred a few times. Sequence at one end of the junction differs from germline and may be a read error. This chain links TRBV7-7 with TRBJ2-7; D possibly matches TRBD1 or TRBD2 (6 bases each). Germline CDR1 reads SSHAT; CDR2 reads FNYEAQ (reference sequence). CDR3 length equals 15 residues. CDR3: CASSLEWGARYEQYF. In DNA, the CDR3 is TGTGCTAGCAGCTTAGAGTGGGGGGCGCGGTACGAGCAGTACTTC.

The sample holds a few counts of this clonotype. The chain has TRBV6-1 and TRBJ1-2, with TRBD1 identical over 8 bases. Germline-derived CDR1 and CDR2 are MNHNS and SASEGT. The ends lost 5 bases at V and 3 bases at J; junction bases unmatched: 2. The CDR3 length is 13 residues. The CDR3 DNA reads as TGTGCCAGCAGTCAGACAGGGGACTATGGCTACACCTTC. Encoded protein: CASSQTGDYGYTF.

The chain is built from TRBV6-1 and TRBJ1-2; D unclear. V was trimmed by 2 bases and J by 1 base, leaving 2 bases between them. CDR3 length: 12 residues. In germline, CDR1 is MNHNS, CDR2 SASEGT. The CDR3 protein is CASSENNYGYTF. In DNA form, the CDR3 reads TGTGCCAGCAGTGAAAATAACTATGGCTACACCTTC.

The rearrangement uses TRBV28 and TRBJ2-7; D gene unclear. This CDR3 comprises 13 residues. V dropped 5 bases and J dropped 8 bases, with 16 bases sitting between them. Germline CDR1 is MDHEN and CDR2 is SYDVKM. The CDR3 DNA is TGTGCCAGCAGTCCCTCCGACCACCGGCAGCAGTACTTC. Amino acids: CASSPSDHRQQYF.

This clonotype was seen more than once but under ten times. The rearrangement links TRBV2 to TRBJ2-3; 8 nucleotides align to TRBD1. Germline values: CDR1 SNHLY, CDR2 FYNNEI. This CDR3 has 15 residues. Trimming removed 9 bases from V and 0 bases from J; junction bases left unmatched: 8. The CDR3 sequence: CARDTGQGSTDTQYF. The CDR3 DNA reads TGTGCCAGGGACACAGGACAGGGAAGCACAGATACGCAGTATTTT.

The V and J genes are TRBV20-1 and TRBJ1-1, with a possible D match to TRBD1 (5 bases). The CDR3 extends over 15 amino acids. Germline CDR1 is DFQATT and CDR2 is SNEGSKA (reference sequence). V lost 4 bases, J lost 0 bases, and 15 bases lay in between. This chain's CDR3 is CSAKDTTGVNTEAFF. CDR3 nucleotide sequence: TGCAGTGCTAAGGATACTACAGGAGTGAACACTGAAGCTTTCTTT.

This clonotype was recorded a few times. The rearrangement joins TRBV2 to TRBJ2-1, with TRBD1 as a possible D gene (7 bases). With 5 bases removed from V and 7 bases from J, the gap between germline ends came to 24 bases. CDR1 and CDR2 from the germline V gene are SNHLY and FYNNEI. The CDR3 spans 17 residues. The CDR3 DNA sequence: TGTGCCAGCAGTAGGACACCGGGACGCTCAGGGGGGAATGAGCAGTTCTTC. Amino acids: CASSRTPGRSGGNEQFF.

The V and J genes are TRBV6-1 and TRBJ1-4; perhaps TRBD1 as D (5 bases). There are 14 residues in the CDR3. Germline CDR1 MNHNS, CDR2 SASEGT. Trimming cost V 1 base and J 5 bases, with 8 bases left between them. The CDR3 here is CASSEGGANEKLFF. In DNA form, the CDR3 reads TGTGCCAGCAGTGAAGGAGGGGCAAATGAAAAACTGTTTTTT.

This clonotype was observed many times. This chain joins TRBV4-1 and TRBJ2-1, with 8 positions matching TRBD2. CDR1 and CDR2 from the germline V gene are MGHRA and YSYEKL. This CDR3 has 15 residues. The junction had 3 bases not matched to a gene; V was cut back by 2 bases and J by 3 bases. The CDR3 sequence: CASSQPREGYNEQFF. As DNA, the CDR3 is TGCGCCAGCAGCCAACCCCGGGAGGGCTACAATGAGCAGTTCTTC.

This clonotype has just a few counts. An end of the junction does not agree with germline; a read error may underlie this. This chain links TRBV7-2 with TRBJ1-1; D is unclear. The germline gives CDR1 SGHTA, CDR2 FQGNSA. The CDR3 is 11 amino acids. The CDR3 loop reads CASSLDRRQLF. CDR3 nucleotides: TGTGCCAGCAGCTTAGACCGGAGGCAGCTCTTT.

The chain is built from TRBV5-1 and TRBJ1-1; no firm D call. The CDR3 totals 14 residues. V lost 0 bases and J 3 bases, leaving 9 bases between the germline ends. CDR1 is SGHRS, CDR2 YFSETQ, per germline. The CDR3, as DNA: TGCGCCAGCAGCTTGGATACGGATGACACTGAAGCTTTCTTT. It codes for CASSLDTDDTEAFF.

This chain links TRBV11-2 with TRBJ1-1; D unclear. This CDR3 has 12 amino acids. Trimming removed 1 base from V and 11 bases from J, with 11 bases in between. Germline CDR1 reads SGHAT; CDR2 reads FQNNGV. The CDR3: CASSLGRAVAFF. The CDR3 nucleotides read TGTGCCAGCAGCTTAGGGAGGGCCGTGGCTTTCTTT.

The chain couples TRBV3-1 to TRBJ1-1, with TRBD1 as a possible D gene (5 bases). The germline V and J ends were trimmed by 1 base and 6 bases, with 6 bases remaining between them. Germline V lookup: CDR1 LGHDT, CDR2 YNNKEL (reference sequence). The CDR3 extends over 12 amino acids. The CDR3, as DNA: TGTGCCAGCAGCCAAGGGGGGGCTGAAGCTTTCTTT. It translates to CASSQGGAEAFF.

In its sample, this clonotype ranks as medium-sized. CDR3 region: CASSIERNEQYF. The CDR3 DNA is TGTGCCAGCAGCATAGAAAGAAACGAGCAGTACTTC. The V and J genes are TRBV7-9 and TRBJ2-7; D not certain. Germline loops: CDR1 SEHNR, CDR2 FQNEAQ (reference sequence). CDR3 size: 12 residues. Trimming shortened V by 5 bases and J by 5 bases, and 10 bases separated the two germline ends.

V is TRBV27 and J is TRBJ2-7; D remains unclear. There are 14 residues in the CDR3. Trimming removed 3 bases at V and 2 bases at J, with 11 bases between. In germline, CDR1 is MNHEY, CDR2 SMNVEV (reference sequence). CDR3 in DNA: TGTGCCAGCAGTTTGGATGGCGCTCCCTACGAGCAGTACTTC. This encodes CASSLDGAPYEQYF.

This clonotype was counted ten times or more. The chain is built from TRBV12-3 or TRBV12-4 and TRBJ2-7, with D possibly matching TRBD2 (5 bases). Trimming shortened V by 5 bases and J by 10 bases, and 18 bases separated the two germline ends. CDR3 length equals 13 residues. The CDR3 coding sequence is TGTGCCAGCAGTGATTCGGGGAGCAGTGTTCAGTACTTC. Its translation: CASSDSGSSVQYF.

This chain uses TRBV18 with TRBJ1-6; TRBD1 might be the D (6 bases). The CDR3 totals 15 residues. Germline-derived CDR1 and CDR2 are KGHSH and LQKENI. V dropped 4 bases and J dropped 5 bases, with 12 bases sitting between them. The CDR3: CASSLGQPDNSPLHF. DNA of the CDR3: TGTGCCAGCTCACTCGGACAGCCGGATAATTCACCCCTCCACTTT.

This clonotype has a handful of counts. The V and J genes are TRBV25-1 and TRBJ2-1, with 9 bases that match TRBD2. Germline-derived CDR1 and CDR2 are MGHDK and SYGVNS. J was trimmed by 5 bases and V by 4 bases; bases with no gene match: 3. The CDR3 covers 14 residues. CDR3 nucleotide sequence: TGTGCCAGCAGTGTGGCTAGCGGGAACAATGAGCAGTTCTTC. As protein: CASSVASGNNEQFF.

The table lists this clonotype with many counts. The CDR3 DNA sequence: TGTGCCAGCAGCTTACAGAGGGGTGGTAGGGAGCAGTTCTTC. Translated: CASSLQRGGREQFF. The V gene is TRBV7-3, the J gene TRBJ2-1; either TRBD1 or TRBD2 may fit D (5 bases each). V gave up 2 bases and J gave up 10 bases, with 15 bases separating them. The CDR3 covers 14 residues. Germline V CDR1 and CDR2: SGHTA, FQGTGA.

Ten or more counts support this clonotype. The chain couples TRBV12-3 or TRBV12-4 to TRBJ2-5, with D possibly matching TRBD1 (5 bases). This CDR3 comprises 17 residues. V gave up 6 bases and J gave up 4 bases, with 24 bases separating them. As DNA, the CDR3 is TGTGCCAGCAGACCCACGTCTGGATTCAGGGCACGAGAGACCCAGTACTTC. Its translation: CASRPTSGFRARETQYF.

The sample holds a few counts of this clonotype. As DNA, the CDR3 is TGCGCCAGCAGCTTGTCTGCCCCTGACAATGAGCAGTTCTTC. It codes for CASSLSAPDNEQFF. The chain recombines TRBV5-1 with TRBJ2-1; D remains ambiguous. Trimming took off 1 base at V and 5 bases at J, with 10 bases between the two ends. The CDR3 spans 14 residues. CDR1 SGHRS and CDR2 YFSETQ come from the germline V gene.

This clonotype appeared a few times. The chain joins TRBV10-1 to TRBJ1-1; D is unclear. The CDR3 has 13 residues. CDR1 and CDR2 from the germline V gene are WNHNN and SYGVQD (reference sequence). V was clipped by 3 bases and J by 0 bases, with 5 bases between them. The chain's CDR3 is CASSEELNTEAFF. CDR3 DNA: TGCGCCAGCAGTGAAGAGCTGAACACTGAAGCTTTCTTT.